The T cell receptor (beta chain) described here comes from a study of T cells in localized non-small cell lung cancer. Method: immunoSEQ multiplex PCR; TCRdb's copy keeps in-frame clones and lacks some. Of tens of thousands of clones listed, around 88% are singletons. Germline loops: CDR1 SGHNT, CDR2 YYREEE (reference sequence). There are 14 residues in the CDR3. V shed 4 bases, J shed 1 base, and the junction held 3 bases outside the gene matches. A word on this clone: The target antigen is unknown.

Points from the study as a whole: Across samples, adjacent lung featured a median 57 of the top 100 tumor clones. Sequencing involved a lone tumor region, leaving heterogeneity possible. Clonality of T cells reached its maximum in uninvolved adjacent lung, surpassing tumor.

The sequence was collected from a woman aged 40-75 years with stage III lung adenocarcinoma. The V call is TRBV5-4, the J call TRBJ2-3; TRBD1 matches at 7 bases. The sample was peripheral blood mononuclear cells, taken before any cancer treatment. Here the CDR3 DNA reads TGTGCCAGCAGCACAGGGGCGGGCACAGATACGCAGTATTTT. Translation gives CASSTGAGTDTQYF.